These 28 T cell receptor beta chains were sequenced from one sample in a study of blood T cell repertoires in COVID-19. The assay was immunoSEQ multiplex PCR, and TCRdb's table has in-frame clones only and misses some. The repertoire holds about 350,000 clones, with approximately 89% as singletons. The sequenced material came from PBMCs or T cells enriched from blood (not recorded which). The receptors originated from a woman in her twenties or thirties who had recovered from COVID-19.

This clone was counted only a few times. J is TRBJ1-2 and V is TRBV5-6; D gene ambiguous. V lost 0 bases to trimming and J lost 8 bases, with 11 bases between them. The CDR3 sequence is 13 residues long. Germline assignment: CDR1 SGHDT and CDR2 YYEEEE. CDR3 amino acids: CASSLARRRGYTF. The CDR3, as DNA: TGTGCCAGCAGCTTGGCCCGGAGACGGGGCTACACCTTC.

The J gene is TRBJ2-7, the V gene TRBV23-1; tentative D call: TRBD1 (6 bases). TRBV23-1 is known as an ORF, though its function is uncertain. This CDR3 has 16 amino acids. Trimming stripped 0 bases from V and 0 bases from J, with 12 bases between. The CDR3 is CASSQSDRRLSYEQYF. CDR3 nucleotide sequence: TGCGCCAGCAGTCAATCAGACAGGCGACTCTCCTACGAGCAGTACTTC.

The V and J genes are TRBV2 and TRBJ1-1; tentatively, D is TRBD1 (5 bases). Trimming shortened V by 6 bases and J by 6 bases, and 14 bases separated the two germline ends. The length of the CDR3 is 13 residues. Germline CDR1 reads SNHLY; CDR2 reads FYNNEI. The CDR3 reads CASRVGGWPEAFF. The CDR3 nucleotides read TGTGCCAGCAGAGTCGGGGGTTGGCCTGAAGCTTTCTTT.

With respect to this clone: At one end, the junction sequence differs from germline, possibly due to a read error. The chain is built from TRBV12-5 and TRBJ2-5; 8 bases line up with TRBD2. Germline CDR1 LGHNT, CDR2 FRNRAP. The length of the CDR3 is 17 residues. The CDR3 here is CASGLGLYSGAQETQYF. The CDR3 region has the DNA TGTGCTAGTGGATTGGGACTTTATAGCGGGGCCCAAGAGACCCAGTACTTC.

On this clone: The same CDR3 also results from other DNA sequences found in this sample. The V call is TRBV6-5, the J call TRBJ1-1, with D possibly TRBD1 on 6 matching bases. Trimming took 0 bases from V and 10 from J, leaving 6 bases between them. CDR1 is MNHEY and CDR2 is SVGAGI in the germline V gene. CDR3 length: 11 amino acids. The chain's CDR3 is CASSYSGGAFF. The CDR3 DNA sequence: TGTGCCAGCAGTTACTCAGGGGGAGCTTTCTTT.

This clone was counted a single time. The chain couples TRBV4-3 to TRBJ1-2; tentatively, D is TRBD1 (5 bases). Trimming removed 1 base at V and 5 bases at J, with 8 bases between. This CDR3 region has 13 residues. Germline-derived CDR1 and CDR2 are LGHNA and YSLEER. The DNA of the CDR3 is TGCGCCAGCAGCCAAGGACAGCGATATGGCTACACCTTC. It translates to CASSQGQRYGYTF.

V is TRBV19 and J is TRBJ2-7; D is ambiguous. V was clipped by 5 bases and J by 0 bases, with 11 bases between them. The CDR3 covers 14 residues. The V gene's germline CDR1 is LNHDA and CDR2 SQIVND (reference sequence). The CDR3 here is CASSSQASSYEQYF. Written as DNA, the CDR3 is TGTGCCAGTAGTTCCCAGGCAAGCTCCTACGAGCAGTACTTC.

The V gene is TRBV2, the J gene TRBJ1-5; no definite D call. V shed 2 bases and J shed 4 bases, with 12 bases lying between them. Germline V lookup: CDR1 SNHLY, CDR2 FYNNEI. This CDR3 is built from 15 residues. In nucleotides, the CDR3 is TGTGCCAGCAGTGAAACGGCAGAGACTAATCAGCCCCAGCATTTT. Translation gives CASSETAETNQPQHF.

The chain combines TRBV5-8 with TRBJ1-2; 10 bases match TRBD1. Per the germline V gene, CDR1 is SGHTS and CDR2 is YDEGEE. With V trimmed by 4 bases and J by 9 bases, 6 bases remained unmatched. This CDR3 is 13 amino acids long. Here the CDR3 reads CASSGGQGRRYTF. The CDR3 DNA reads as TGTGCCAGCAGCGGGGGACAGGGGAGGCGCTACACCTTC.

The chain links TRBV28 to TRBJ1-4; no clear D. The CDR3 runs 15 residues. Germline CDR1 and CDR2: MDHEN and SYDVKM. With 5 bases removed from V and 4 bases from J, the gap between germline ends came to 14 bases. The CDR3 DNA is TGTGCCAGCAGTCGCAGCAGCGCGCTTAATGAAAAACTGTTTTTT. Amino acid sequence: CASSRSSALNEKLFF.

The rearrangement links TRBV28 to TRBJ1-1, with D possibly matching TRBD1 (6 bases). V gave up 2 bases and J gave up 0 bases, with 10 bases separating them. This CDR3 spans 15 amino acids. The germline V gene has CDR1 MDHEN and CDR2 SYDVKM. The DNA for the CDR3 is TGTGCCAGCAGTTTAGCCGGGGACATGAACACTGAAGCTTTCTTT. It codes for CASSLAGDMNTEAFF.

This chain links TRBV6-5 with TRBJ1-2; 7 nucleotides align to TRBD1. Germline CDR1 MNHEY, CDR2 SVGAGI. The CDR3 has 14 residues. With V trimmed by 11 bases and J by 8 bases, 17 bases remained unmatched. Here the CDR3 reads CAPHWYRGLGGYTF. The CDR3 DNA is TGTGCCCCCCACTGGTACAGGGGCCTGGGGGGCTACACCTTC.

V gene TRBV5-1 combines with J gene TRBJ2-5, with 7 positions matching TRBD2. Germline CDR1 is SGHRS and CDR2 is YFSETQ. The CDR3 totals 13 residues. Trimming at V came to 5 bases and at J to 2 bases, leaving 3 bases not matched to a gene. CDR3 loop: CASRGGPQETQYF. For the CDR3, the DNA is TGCGCCAGCAGGGGAGGGCCGCAAGAGACCCAGTACTTC.

This CDR3 reads CASSRRQGNYGYTF. CDR3 coding DNA: TGTGCCAGCTCCCGCCGACAGGGAAACTATGGCTACACCTTC. The chain uses TRBV18 and TRBJ1-2; TRBD1 matches 7 bases. V lost 6 bases and J lost 2; bases outside the gene matches: 6. Germline assignment: CDR1 KGHSH and CDR2 LQKENI. The CDR3 contains 14 residues.

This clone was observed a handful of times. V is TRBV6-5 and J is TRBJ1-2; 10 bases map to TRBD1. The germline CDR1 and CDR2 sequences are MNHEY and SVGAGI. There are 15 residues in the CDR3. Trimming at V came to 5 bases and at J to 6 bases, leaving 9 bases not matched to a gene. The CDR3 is CASSHPPDRGDGYTF. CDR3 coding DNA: TGTGCCAGCAGTCACCCCCCGGACAGGGGGGATGGCTACACCTTC.

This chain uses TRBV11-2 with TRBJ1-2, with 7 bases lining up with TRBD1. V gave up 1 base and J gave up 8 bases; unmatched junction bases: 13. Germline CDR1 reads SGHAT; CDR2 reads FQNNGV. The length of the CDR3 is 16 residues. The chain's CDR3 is CASSLASGGGAGGYTF. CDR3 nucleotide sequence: TGTGCCAGCAGCTTAGCCTCGGGAGGGGGCGCCGGGGGCTACACCTTC. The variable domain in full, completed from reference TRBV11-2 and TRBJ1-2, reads EAGVAQSPRYKIIEKRQSVAFWCNPISGHATLYWYQQILGQGPKLLIQFQNNGVVDDSQLPKDRFSAERLKGVDSTLKIQPAKLEDSAVYLCASSLASGGGAGGYTFGSGTRLTVV.

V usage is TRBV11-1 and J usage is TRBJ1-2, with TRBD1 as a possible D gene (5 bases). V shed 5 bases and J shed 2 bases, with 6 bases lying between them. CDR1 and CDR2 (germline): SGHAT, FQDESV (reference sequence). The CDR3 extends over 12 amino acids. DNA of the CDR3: TGTGCCAGCAGCCGACAGAACTATGGCTACACCTTC. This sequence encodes CASSRQNYGYTF.

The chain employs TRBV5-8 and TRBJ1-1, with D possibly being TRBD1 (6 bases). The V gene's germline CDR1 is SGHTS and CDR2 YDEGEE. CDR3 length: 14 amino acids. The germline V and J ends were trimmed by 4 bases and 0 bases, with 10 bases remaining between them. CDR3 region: CASSRGHLNTEAFF. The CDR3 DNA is TGTGCCAGCAGCCGGGGACACCTGAACACTGAAGCTTTCTTT.

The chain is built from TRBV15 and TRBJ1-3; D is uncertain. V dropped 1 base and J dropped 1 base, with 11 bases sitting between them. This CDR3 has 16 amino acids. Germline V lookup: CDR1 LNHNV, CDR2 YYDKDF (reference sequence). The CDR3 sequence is CATSRVRGLSGNTIYF. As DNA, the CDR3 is TGTGCCACCAGCAGAGTCCGAGGGCTATCTGGAAACACCATATATTTT. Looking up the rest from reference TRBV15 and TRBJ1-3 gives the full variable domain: DAMVIQNPRYQVTQFGKPVTLSCSQTLNHNVMYWYQQKSSQAPKLLFHYYDKDFNNEADTPDNFQSRRPNTSFCFLDIRSPGLGDTAMYLCATSRVRGLSGNTIYFGEGSWLTVV.

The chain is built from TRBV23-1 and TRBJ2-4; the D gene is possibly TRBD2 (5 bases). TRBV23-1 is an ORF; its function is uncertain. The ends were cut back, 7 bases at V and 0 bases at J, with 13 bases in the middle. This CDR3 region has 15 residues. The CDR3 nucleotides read TGCGCCAGCATCAACCGCCGGGAAGCCAAAAACATTCAGTACTTC. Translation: CASINRREAKNIQYF.

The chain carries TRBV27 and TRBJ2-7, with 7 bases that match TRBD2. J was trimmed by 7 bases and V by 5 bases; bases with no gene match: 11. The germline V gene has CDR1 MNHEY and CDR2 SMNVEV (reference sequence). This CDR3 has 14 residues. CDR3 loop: CASSGLGGIGEQYF. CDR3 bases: TGTGCCAGCAGTGGGCTGGGGGGGATTGGGGAGCAGTACTTC.

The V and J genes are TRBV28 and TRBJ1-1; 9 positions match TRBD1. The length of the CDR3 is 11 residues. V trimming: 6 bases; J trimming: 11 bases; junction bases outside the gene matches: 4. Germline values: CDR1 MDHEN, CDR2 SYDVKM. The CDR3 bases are TGTGCCAGCAGACAGGGGGCTGGGGCTTTCTTT. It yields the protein CASRQGAGAFF.

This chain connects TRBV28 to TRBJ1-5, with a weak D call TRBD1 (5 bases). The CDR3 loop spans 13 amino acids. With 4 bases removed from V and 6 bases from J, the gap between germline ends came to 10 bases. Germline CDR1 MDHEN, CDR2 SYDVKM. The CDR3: CASSSGSAQPQHF. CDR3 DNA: TGTGCCAGCAGTTCAGGGTCGGCTCAGCCCCAGCATTTT. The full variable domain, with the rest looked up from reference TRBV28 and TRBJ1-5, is DVKVTQSSRYLVKRTGEKVFLECVQDMDHENMFWYRQDPGLGLRLIYFSYDVKMKEKGDIPEGYSVSREKKERFSLILESASTNQTSMYLCASSSGSAQPQHFGDGTRLSIL.

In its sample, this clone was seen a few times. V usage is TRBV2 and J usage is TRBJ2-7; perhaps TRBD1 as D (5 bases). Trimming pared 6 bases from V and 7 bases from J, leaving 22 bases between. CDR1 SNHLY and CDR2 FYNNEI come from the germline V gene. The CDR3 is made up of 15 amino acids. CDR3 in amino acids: CASRPDQGSGWEQYF. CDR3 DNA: TGTGCCAGCAGGCCCGACCAGGGCTCCGGTTGGGAGCAGTACTTC.

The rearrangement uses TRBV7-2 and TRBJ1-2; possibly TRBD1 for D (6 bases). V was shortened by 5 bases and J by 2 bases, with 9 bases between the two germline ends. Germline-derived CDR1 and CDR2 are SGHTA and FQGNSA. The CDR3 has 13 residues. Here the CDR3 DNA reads TGTGCCAGCAGCGGGGGCTTGAACTATGGCTACACCTTC. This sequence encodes CASSGGLNYGYTF. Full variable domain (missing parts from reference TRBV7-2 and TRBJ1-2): GAGVSQSPSNKVTEKGKDVELRCDPISGHTALYWYRQSLGQGLEFLIYFQGNSAPDKSGLPSDRFSAERTGGSVSTLTIQRTQQEDSAVYLCASSGGLNYGYTFGSGTRLTVV.

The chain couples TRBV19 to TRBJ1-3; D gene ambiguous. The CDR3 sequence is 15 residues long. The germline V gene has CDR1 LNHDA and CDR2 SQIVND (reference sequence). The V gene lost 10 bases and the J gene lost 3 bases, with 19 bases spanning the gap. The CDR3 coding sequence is TGTGCCACCTATACGAGCGGGCGTGGTGGAAACACCATATATTTT. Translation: CATYTSGRGGNTIYF.

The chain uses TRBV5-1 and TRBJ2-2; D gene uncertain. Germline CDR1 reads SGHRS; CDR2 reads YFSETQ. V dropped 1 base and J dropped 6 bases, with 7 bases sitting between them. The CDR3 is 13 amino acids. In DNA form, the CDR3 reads TGCGCCAGCAGCTTGAGTGAGGCCGGGGAGCTGTTTTTT. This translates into CASSLSEAGELFF.

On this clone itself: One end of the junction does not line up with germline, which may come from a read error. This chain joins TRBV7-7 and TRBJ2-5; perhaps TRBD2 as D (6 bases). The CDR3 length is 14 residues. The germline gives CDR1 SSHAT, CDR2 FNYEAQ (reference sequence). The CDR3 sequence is CASSLRRGLETQYF. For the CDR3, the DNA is TGTGCTAGCAGCCTGAGACGGGGGTTGGAGACCCAGTACTTC. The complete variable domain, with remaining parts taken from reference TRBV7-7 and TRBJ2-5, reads GAGVSQSPRYKVTKRGQDVTLRCDPISSHATLYWYQQALGQGPEFLTYFNYEAQPDKSGLPSDRFSAERPEGSISTLTIQRTEQRDSAMYRCASSLRRGLETQYFGPGTRLLVL.